The rows below give T cell receptor beta chains drawn from one sample of a study of blood T cells in healthy people across ages. From the 5' RACE reads, TCRdb called clonotypes with MiXCR, one entry per CDR3 protein. The sample carries fewer than 1,000,000 distinct CDR3 sequences, around two fifths recorded once. The sample consisted of blood. Receptor source: a man in his 60s in good health. Each CDR3 is given with its conserved first and last residue. Each record gives: J gene, V gene, D gene, clone size, CDR3 protein, CDR3 DNA. The D gene is left open where the match is weak. Rows may omit the clone size; those that give it use once, few, many or a size class.

TRBJ2-7,TRBV6-1,-,once,CASSLRQSSSYEQYF,TGTGCCAGCAGTCTCAGACAGAGTAGCTCCTACGAGCAGTACTTC
TRBJ1-5,TRBV6-2/TRBV6-3,-,few,CASSGGRQPQHF,TGTGCCAGCAGTGGAGGCAGACAGCCCCAGCATTTT
TRBJ1-2,TRBV20-1,-,few,CSAASDTYGYTF,TGCAGTGCTGCGAGCGACACCTATGGCTACACCTTC
TRBJ1-1,TRBV6-4,TRBD1,-,CASSFRTGTMNTEAFF,TGTGCCAGCAGTTTCCGGACAGGGACCATGAACACTGAAGCTTTCTTT
TRBJ2-1,TRBV24-1,TRBD1,-,CATSDRDSQYNEQFF,TGTGCCACCAGTGACAGGGACAGTCAATACAATGAGCAGTTCTTC
TRBJ2-3,TRBV4-3,TRBD2,-,CTSSPRLTSGARGGSTDTQYF,TGCACCAGCAGCCCCAGACTGACTAGCGGGGCCCGGGGCGGTAGCACAGATACGCAGTATTTT
TRBJ2-7,TRBV6-2/TRBV6-3,TRBD2,few,CASRPGSGGNVVQYF,TGTGCCAGCAGACCCGGCAGCGGGGGTAATGTGGTGCAGTACTTC
TRBJ2-1,TRBV7-2,TRBD2,few,CASSSRAGGRNEQFF,TGTGCCAGCAGTAGCAGAGCGGGGGGACGCAATGAGCAGTTCTTC
TRBJ2-5,TRBV30,-,-,CAWSVSLGVVETQYF,TGTGCCTGGAGTGTATCTTTAGGGGTTGTGGAGACCCAGTACTTC
TRBJ1-2,TRBV6-2/TRBV6-3,-,-,CASSYASTNYGYTF,TGTGCCAGCAGTTACGCGTCCACTAACTATGGCTACACCTTC
TRBJ2-7,TRBV14,-,few,CASSDTSGSEQYF,TGTGCCAGCAGCGATACGTCGGGGAGCGAGCAGTACTTC
TRBJ2-3,TRBV15,TRBD2,few,CATSRSGGDDTQYF,TGTGCCACCAGCAGATCCGGGGGGGATGATACGCAGTATTTT
TRBJ2-3,TRBV5-1,-,few,CASKITPQGTGTDTQYF,TGCGCCAGCAAGATAACTCCCCAGGGGACCGGCACAGATACGCAGTATTTT
TRBJ1-1,TRBV20-1,-,-,CSAPKGGIEAFF,TGCAGTGCTCCAAAGGGTGGCATTGAAGCTTTCTTT
TRBJ2-5,TRBV4-3,-,few,CASSQEPAEETQYF,TGCGCCAGCAGCCAAGAACCAGCGGAAGAGACCCAGTACTTC
TRBJ2-1,TRBV7-9,-,once,CASSKMDEQFF,TGTGCCAGCAGCAAGATGGATGAGCAGTTCTTC
TRBJ2-7,TRBV2,-,-,CASSRDFQLSYEQYF,TGTGCCAGCAGTAGGGACTTCCAACTCTCCTACGAGCAGTACTTC
TRBJ1-6,TRBV5-4,-,-,CASSSSNSPLHF,TGTGCCAGCAGCTCATCTAATTCACCCCTCCACTTT
TRBJ1-6,TRBV20-1,-,-,CSALVRGVPPLHF,TGCAGTGCTCTAGTTCGGGGGGTTCCACCCCTCCACTTT
TRBJ1-2,TRBV20-1,-,-,CSPYSPGYGYTF,TGCAGTCCTTACAGCCCTGGATATGGCTACACCTTC
TRBJ1-2,TRBV7-8,-,few,CASTEGGFNYGYTF,TGTGCCAGCACGGAGGGTGGATTTAACTATGGCTACACCTTC
TRBJ1-2,TRBV5-1,TRBD1,-,CASSPLAPGQGRRGYTF,TGCGCCAGCAGCCCGTTAGCTCCGGGACAGGGTCGCCGTGGCTACACCTTC
TRBJ2-4,TRBV11-2,-,-,CASSLYSQGGPNIQYF,TGTGCCAGCAGCTTATATAGTCAGGGGGGCCCAAACATTCAGTACTTC
TRBJ2-1,TRBV15,-,many,CATSRVRAGKDEQFF,TGTGCCACCAGCAGAGTGAGGGCGGGGAAAGATGAGCAGTTCTTC
TRBJ2-1,TRBV6-1,-,-,CASSDELGFFDEQFF,TGTGCCAGCAGTGATGAGCTCGGTTTTTTCGATGAGCAGTTCTTC
TRBJ1-1,TRBV7-9,-,-,CASSPLGGRGTEAFF,TGTGCCAGCAGCCCCCTTGGGGGGAGGGGGACTGAAGCTTTCTTT
TRBJ2-3,TRBV4-3,-,few,CASSQGPAVTTDTQYF,TGCGCCAGCAGCCAAGGGCCAGCGGTCACCACAGATACGCAGTATTTT
TRBJ2-7,TRBV13,-,-,CASSLEGRQYEQYF,TGTGCCAGCAGCTTAGAAGGGCGTCAATACGAGCAGTACTTC
TRBJ2-7,TRBV30,TRBD1,once,CAWTRQGPYEQYF,TGTGCCTGGACTCGACAGGGGCCCTACGAGCAGTACTTC